The 6 T cell receptor beta chains listed next were all sequenced from one sample in a study of OX40 agonist ivuxolimab in advanced cancers. TCRdb's copy holds only in-frame clones and misses some; the assay was immunoSEQ multiplex PCR. Here the sample spans more than 50,000 clones, approximately 86% being singletons. Source: CD4+ or CD8+ T cells sorted from blood, taken in a trial of the OX40 agonist ivuxolimab. The source of these receptors is an adult with an advanced solid tumor such as melanoma, head and neck, liver or kidney cancer.

The gene calls are TRBV7-8 and TRBJ1-4; no firm D call. Trimming stripped 5 bases from V and 8 bases from J, with 12 bases between. The CDR3 has 13 residues. The germline CDR1 and CDR2 sequences are SGHVS and FQNEAQ. CDR3 bases: TGTGCCAGCAGCCCCCGGGTGGGAGAAAAACTGTTTTTT. This translates into CASSPRVGEKLFF.

The gene calls are TRBV19 and TRBJ2-2; D is unclear. V gave up 5 bases and J gave up 6 bases, with 7 bases separating them. CDR1 LNHDA and CDR2 SQIVND come from the germline V gene (reference sequence). The CDR3 is 12 amino acids. DNA for the CDR3: TGTGCCAGTAGTCAACAGTCCGGGGAGCTGTTTTTT. Amino acid sequence: CASSQQSGELFF.

The chain has TRBV19 and TRBJ2-6; 12 bases are shared with TRBD2. The germline gives CDR1 LNHDA, CDR2 SQIVND (reference sequence). Trimming removed 5 bases from V and 4 bases from J; junction bases left unmatched: 6. This CDR3 spans 17 amino acids. The CDR3 spells CASSPRTSGTGANVLTF. The CDR3 DNA is TGTGCCAGTAGTCCGCGGACTAGCGGGACAGGGGCCAACGTCCTGACTTTC.

The CDR3 region is CASSPIGGRKVDEQFF. The CDR3 nucleotides are TGTGCCAGCAGTCCCATCGGCGGGAGAAAAGTCGATGAGCAGTTCTTC. The rearrangement joins TRBV11-2 to TRBJ2-1, with 7 nucleotides matching TRBD2. V lost 6 bases and J lost 8; bases outside the gene matches: 16. The germline CDR1 and CDR2 sequences are SGHAT and FQNNGV. The CDR3 loop spans 16 amino acids. Full variable domain (remainder filled in from reference TRBV11-2 and TRBJ2-1): EAGVAQSPRYKIIEKRQSVAFWCNPISGHATLYWYQQILGQGPKLLIQFQNNGVVDDSQLPKDRFSAERLKGVDSTLKIQPAKLEDSAVYLCASSPIGGRKVDEQFFGPGTRLTVL.

This sequence joins TRBV6-1 and TRBJ2-5; TRBD2 agrees at 7 bases. This CDR3 has 16 amino acids. The germline CDR1 and CDR2 sequences are MNHNS and SASEGT. V gave up 4 bases and J gave up 5 bases; unmatched junction bases: 13. CDR3 protein: CASSGPVSGQMETQYF. The CDR3 nucleotides read TGTGCCAGCAGTGGACCAGTTAGCGGGCAGATGGAGACCCAGTACTTC.

The chain employs TRBV11-2 and TRBJ2-2; possibly TRBD2 for D (7 bases). There are 14 residues in the CDR3. Germline CDR1 SGHAT, CDR2 FQNNGV. Trimming left V 3 bases short and J 5 bases short, with 10 bases between. Here the CDR3 reads CASSLAGATGELFF. The CDR3 coding sequence is TGTGCCAGCAGCTTGGCGGGGGCAACCGGGGAGCTGTTTTTT.